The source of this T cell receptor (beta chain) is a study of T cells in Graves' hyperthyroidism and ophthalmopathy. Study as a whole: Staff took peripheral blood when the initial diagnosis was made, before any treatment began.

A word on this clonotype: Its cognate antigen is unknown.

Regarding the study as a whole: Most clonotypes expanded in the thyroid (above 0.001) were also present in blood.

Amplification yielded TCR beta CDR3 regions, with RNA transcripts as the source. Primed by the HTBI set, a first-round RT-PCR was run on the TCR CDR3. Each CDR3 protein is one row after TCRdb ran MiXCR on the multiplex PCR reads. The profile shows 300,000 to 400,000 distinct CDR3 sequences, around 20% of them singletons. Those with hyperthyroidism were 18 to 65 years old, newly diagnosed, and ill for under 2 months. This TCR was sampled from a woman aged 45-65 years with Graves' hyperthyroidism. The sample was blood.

The CDR3: CASSSRLGQVYGKNIQYF. The CDR3 DNA sequence: TGTGCCAGCAGTTCTCGACTAGGACAGGTTTACGGCAAAAACATTCAGTACTTC. The chain has TRBV6-5 and TRBJ2-4, with D maybe TRBD1 (7 bases). Germline values: CDR1 MNHEY, CDR2 SVGAGI. The CDR3 is made up of 18 amino acids. V was trimmed by 4 bases and J by 3 bases, leaving 22 bases between them.